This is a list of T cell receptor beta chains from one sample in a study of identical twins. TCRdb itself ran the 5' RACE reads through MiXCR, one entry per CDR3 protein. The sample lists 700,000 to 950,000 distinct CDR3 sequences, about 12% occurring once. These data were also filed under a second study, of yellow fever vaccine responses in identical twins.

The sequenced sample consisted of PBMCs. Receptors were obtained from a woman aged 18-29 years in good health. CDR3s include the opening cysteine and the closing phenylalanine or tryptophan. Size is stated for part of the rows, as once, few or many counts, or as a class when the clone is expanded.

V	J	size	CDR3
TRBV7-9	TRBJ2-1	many	CASSLSETAYNEQFF
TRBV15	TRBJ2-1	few	CATSINQGLDNEQFF
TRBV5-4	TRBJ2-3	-	CASSPLPSGSTDTQYF
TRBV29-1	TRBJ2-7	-	CSVVRTNSYEQYF
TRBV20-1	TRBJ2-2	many	CSARVSVTGELFF
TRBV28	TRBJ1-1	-	CASRLEGAGNTEAFF
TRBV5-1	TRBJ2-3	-	CASSLTGTSGTGDTQYF
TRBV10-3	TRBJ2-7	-	CAILQHSSDEQYF
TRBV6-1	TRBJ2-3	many	CAAGGSSTDTQYF
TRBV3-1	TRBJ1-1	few	CASSQYRGPNTEAFF
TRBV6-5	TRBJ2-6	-	CASSYVGLASTGANVLTF
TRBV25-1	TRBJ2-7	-	CASIGRLGVGEQYF
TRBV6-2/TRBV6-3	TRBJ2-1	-	CASGRAYHEQFF
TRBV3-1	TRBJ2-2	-	CASSRRSGSPGELFF
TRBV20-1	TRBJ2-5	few	CSARGGRVQETQYF
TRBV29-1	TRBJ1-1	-	CSVERDLYTEAFF
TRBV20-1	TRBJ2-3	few	CSATRQRTSTDTQYF
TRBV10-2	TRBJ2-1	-	CASSETSGRGSSYNEQFF
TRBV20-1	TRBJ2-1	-	CSARAGTSGGPTLYNEQFF
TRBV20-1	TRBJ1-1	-	CSARRPNTEAFF
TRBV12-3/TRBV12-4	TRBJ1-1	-	CASSAQGRSTEAFF
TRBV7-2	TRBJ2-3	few	CASSFRRLDLYTDTQYF
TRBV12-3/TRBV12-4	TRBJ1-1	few	CASSVGFDRGRDTEAFF
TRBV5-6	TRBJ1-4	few	CASSLGKRYGEKLFF
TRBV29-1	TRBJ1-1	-	CSGRASSTEAFF
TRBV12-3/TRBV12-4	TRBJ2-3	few	CASSLGAGVSTDTQYF
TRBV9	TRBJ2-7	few	CASSAGLVSSEQYF
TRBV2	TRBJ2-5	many	CASSSNTAETQYF
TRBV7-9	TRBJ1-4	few	CASSLQSSNEKLFF
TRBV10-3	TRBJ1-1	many	CAISGQTNTEAFF
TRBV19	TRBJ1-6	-	CASSGPSGGSYNSPLHF
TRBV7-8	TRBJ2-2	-	CASGVAGNTGELFF
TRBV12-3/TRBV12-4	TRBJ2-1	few	CASRGGLGGKYNEQFF
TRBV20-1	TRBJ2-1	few	CSARDRDYSLLRQFF
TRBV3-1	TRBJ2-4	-	CASSQEDRGPDIQYF
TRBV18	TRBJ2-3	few	CASSLEQGPSSGAQYF
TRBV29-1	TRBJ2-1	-	CSVGLASNEQFF
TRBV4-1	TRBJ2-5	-	CASSQGWRDQETQYF
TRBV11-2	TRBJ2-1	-	CATGSNEQFF
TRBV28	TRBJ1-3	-	CASSSRDLQPPLSGNTIYF
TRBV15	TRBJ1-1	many	CATRFGVNTEAFF
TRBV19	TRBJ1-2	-	CASGGTGNLYGDTF
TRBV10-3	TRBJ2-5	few	CAISGGPSRQETQYF
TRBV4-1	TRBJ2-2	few	CASSQGGVRFPGELFF
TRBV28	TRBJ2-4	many	CASTWTGGNIQYF
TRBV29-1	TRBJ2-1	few	CSAMSGRQFF
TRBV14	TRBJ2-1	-	CASSPRAGGLGEQFF